This TCR beta chain was profiled in a study of shared clonotypes between healthy human individuals. As to this clone: Other DNA sequences in this specimen translate into the identical CDR3.

Method: immunoSEQ multiplex PCR; TCRdb's copy keeps in-frame clones and lacks some. The table shows some 470,000 clones, with approximately 80% occurring only once. J gave up 0 bases and V 6 bases, and 2 bases lay outside the gene matches. Germline V gives CDR1 MNHNS, CDR2 SASEGT. The CDR3 length is 14 residues. The sample comprised PBMCs. The chain uses TRBV6-1 and TRBJ2-1, with 7 bases fitting TRBD1. The origin of this receptor is a woman aged 35 to 49 in good health. Some clones in this sample may be carry-over from other donors' samples. CDR3 region: CASSGTDSYNEQFF. For the CDR3, the DNA is TGTGCCAGCAGCGGGACAGACTCCTACAATGAGCAGTTCTTC.